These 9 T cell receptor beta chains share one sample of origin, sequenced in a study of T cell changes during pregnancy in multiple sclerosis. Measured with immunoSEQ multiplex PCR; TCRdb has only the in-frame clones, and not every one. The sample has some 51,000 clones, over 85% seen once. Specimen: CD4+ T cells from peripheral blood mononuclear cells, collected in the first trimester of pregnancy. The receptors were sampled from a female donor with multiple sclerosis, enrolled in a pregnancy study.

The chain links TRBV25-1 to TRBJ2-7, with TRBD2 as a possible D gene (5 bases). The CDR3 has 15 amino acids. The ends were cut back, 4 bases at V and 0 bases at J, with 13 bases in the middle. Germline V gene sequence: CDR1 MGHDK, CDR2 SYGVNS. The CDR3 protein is CASSGGLISSYEQYF. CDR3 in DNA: TGTGCCAGCAGTGGAGGACTGATTAGCTCCTACGAGCAGTACTTC.

CDR3 amino acids: CASSVWVRESGELFF. In DNA form, the CDR3 reads TGTGCCAGCAGTGTGTGGGTAAGGGAGAGCGGGGAGCTGTTTTTT. V gene TRBV6-1 combines with J gene TRBJ2-2, with a possible D match to TRBD2 (5 bases). CDR1 is MNHNS, CDR2 SASEGT, per germline. The CDR3 consists of 15 residues. The V and J ends lost 4 bases and 7 bases respectively, with 16 bases between them.

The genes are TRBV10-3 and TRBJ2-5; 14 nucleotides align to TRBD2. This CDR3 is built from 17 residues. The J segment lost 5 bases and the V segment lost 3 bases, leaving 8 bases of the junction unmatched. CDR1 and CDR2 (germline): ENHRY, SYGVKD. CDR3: CAISDRTSGGLVETQYF. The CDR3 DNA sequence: TGTGCCATCAGTGATAGGACTAGCGGGGGGCTCGTGGAGACCCAGTACTTC.

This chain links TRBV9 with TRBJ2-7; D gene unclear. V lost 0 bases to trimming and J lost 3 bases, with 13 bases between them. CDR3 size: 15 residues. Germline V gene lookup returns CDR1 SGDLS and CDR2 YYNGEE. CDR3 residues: CASSVGLGTGYEQYF. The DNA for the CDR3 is TGTGCCAGCAGCGTAGGCCTCGGTACCGGCTACGAGCAGTACTTC. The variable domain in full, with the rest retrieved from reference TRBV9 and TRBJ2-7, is DSGVTQTPKHLITATGQRVTLRCSPRSGDLSVYWYQQSLDQGLQFLIQYYNGEERAKGNILERFSAQQFPDLHSELNLSSLELGDSALYFCASSVGLGTGYEQYFGPGTRLTVT.

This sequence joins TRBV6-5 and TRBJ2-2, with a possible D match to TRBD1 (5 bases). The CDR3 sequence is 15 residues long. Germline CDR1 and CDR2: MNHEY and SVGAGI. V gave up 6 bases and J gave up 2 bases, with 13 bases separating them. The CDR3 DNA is TGTGCCAGCAGCCCCCGTCAGGGAAACACCGGGGAGCTGTTTTTT. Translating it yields CASSPRQGNTGELFF.

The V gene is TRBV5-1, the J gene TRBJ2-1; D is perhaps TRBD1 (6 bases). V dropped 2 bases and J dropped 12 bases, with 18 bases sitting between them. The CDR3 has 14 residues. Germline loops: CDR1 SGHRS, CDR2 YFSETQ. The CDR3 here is CASSFSQGSRGQFF. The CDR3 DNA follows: TGCGCCAGCAGCTTCTCACAGGGCTCCAGGGGGCAGTTCTTC. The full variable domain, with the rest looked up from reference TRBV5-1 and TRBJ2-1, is KAGVTQTPRYLIKTRGQQVTLSCSPISGHRSVSWYQQTPGQGLQFLFEYFSETQRNKGNFPGRFSGRQFSNSRSEMNVSTLELGDSALYLCASSFSQGSRGQFFGPGTRLTVL.

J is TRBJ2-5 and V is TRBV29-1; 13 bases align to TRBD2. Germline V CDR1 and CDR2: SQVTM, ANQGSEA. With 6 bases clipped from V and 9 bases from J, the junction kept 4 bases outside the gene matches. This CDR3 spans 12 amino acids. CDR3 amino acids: CSVRLAGGAQYF. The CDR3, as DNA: TGCAGCGTACGACTAGCGGGGGGAGCCCAGTACTTC.

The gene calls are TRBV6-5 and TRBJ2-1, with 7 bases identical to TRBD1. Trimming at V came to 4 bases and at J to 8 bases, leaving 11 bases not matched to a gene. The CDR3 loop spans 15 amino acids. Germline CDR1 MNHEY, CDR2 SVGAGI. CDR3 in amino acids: CASSFSGTEGDEQFF. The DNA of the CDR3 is TGTGCCAGCAGTTTCTCTGGGACAGAAGGGGATGAGCAGTTCTTC.

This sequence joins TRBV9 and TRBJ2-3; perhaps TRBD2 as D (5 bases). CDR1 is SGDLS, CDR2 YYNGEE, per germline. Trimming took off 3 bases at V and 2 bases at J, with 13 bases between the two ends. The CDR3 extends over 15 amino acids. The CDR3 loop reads CASSGKSGDTDTQYF. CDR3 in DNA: TGTGCCAGCAGCGGAAAGAGCGGAGACACAGATACGCAGTATTTT.